These 32 T cell receptor beta chains originate from one sample sequenced in a study of blood T cell repertoires in COVID-19. Clones were sequenced by immunoSEQ multiplex PCR, and TCRdb holds only the in-frame ones, with some missing. The sample carries under 200,000 clones, 82% recorded once. Sequencing was carried out using PBMCs or T cells enriched from blood (not recorded which). All receptors come from a man aged 60 to 75 who had recovered from COVID-19.

CDR3 protein: CASSFVSGGSEKLFF. The CDR3 nucleotides are TGTGCCAGCAGCTTTGTGTCAGGGGGAAGTGAAAAACTGTTTTTT. This chain links TRBV7-8 with TRBJ1-4, with TRBD1 identical over 7 bases. Unmatched junction bases numbered 8, after V lost 3 bases and J lost 7 bases. Germline V gene sequence: CDR1 SGHVS, CDR2 FQNEAQ. The CDR3 covers 15 residues.

This rearrangement joins TRBV11-2 to TRBJ2-3; 8 bases map to TRBD2. V dropped 5 bases and J dropped 4; count of bases not matched to a gene: 8. The CDR3 has 15 residues. The germline gives CDR1 SGHAT, CDR2 FQNNGV. CDR3 region: CASSLSGSTADTQYF. DNA of the CDR3: TGTGCCAGCAGCCTCAGCGGGAGTACCGCAGATACGCAGTATTTT.

This clone appeared a single time. The chain links TRBV4-2 to TRBJ1-5; D gene ambiguous. This CDR3 spans 12 amino acids. CDR1 and CDR2 from the germline V gene are LGHNA and YNFKEQ. V was shortened by 3 bases and J by 4 bases, with 4 bases between the two germline ends. The CDR3 here is CASSHGNQPQHF. The CDR3 DNA follows: TGTGCCAGCAGCCACGGTAATCAGCCCCAGCATTTT.

This clone turned up a few times. The J gene is TRBJ2-3, the V gene TRBV6-1, with TRBD2 matching 9 bases. J lost 1 base, V lost 1 base, and 3 bases had no gene match. Germline lookup yields CDR1 MNHNS and CDR2 SASEGT. The CDR3 runs to 16 residues. CDR3 residues: CASSEVLAGGTDTQYF. The CDR3 nucleotides are TGTGCCAGCAGTGAAGTATTAGCGGGGGGCACAGATACGCAGTATTTT.

This clone was found once. The V gene is TRBV19, the J gene TRBJ2-2, with TRBD2 identical over 11 bases. CDR1 LNHDA and CDR2 SQIVND come from the germline V gene (reference sequence). The CDR3 runs 17 residues. The V and J ends lost 6 bases and 8 bases, in that order; junction bases with no gene match: 14. CDR3 nucleotide sequence: TGTGCCAGTAGGACGGGCCGTCTAGCGGGGGGTCTGGGGGAGCTGTTTTTT. Translating it yields CASRTGRLAGGLGELFF.

The rearrangement uses TRBV28 and TRBJ2-5, with a possible D match to TRBD1 (5 bases). V lost 3 bases, J lost 7 bases, and 12 bases lay in between. Germline CDR1 is MDHEN and CDR2 is SYDVKM. The CDR3 spans 13 residues. DNA of the CDR3: TGTGCCAGCAGTTTTGTAGGGGTTGGGACCCAGTACTTC. Protein: CASSFVGVGTQYF.

The chain has TRBV28 and TRBJ1-2; D may be TRBD1 (6 bases). V lost 4 bases and J lost 4, with 10 bases in between. Germline V CDR1 and CDR2: MDHEN, SYDVKM. The CDR3 runs to 13 residues. The CDR3 sequence is CASSWGQSYGYTF. The CDR3 nucleotides read TGTGCCAGCAGTTGGGGACAAAGCTATGGCTACACCTTC.

The V and J genes are TRBV11-2 and TRBJ2-2; weak D call: TRBD1 (5 bases). Per germline, CDR1 SGHAT and CDR2 FQNNGV. The CDR3 loop spans 16 amino acids. Trimming left V 3 bases short and J 5 bases short, with 16 bases between. The CDR3 DNA follows: TGTGCCAGCAGCTTTTCGGGTGGCACAGGAACCGGGGAGCTGTTTTTT. Translation gives CASSFSGGTGTGELFF.

This clone was detected once. The chain uses TRBV2 and TRBJ1-5; 8 nucleotides match TRBD1. The ends lost 3 bases at V and 2 bases at J; junction bases unmatched: 3. The CDR3 is 15 amino acids. Per the germline V gene, CDR1 is SNHLY and CDR2 is FYNNEI. CDR3 DNA sequence: TGTGCCAGCAGTGACGACAGGGGAGGCAATCAGCCCCAGCATTTT. Residues: CASSDDRGGNQPQHF.

The V call is TRBV2, the J call TRBJ2-5; D may be TRBD2 (5 bases). The CDR3 runs to 12 residues. Deletions cut 0 bases from V and 12 bases from J, with 11 bases between. Germline CDR1 is SNHLY and CDR2 is FYNNEI. The CDR3 DNA follows: TGTGCCAGCAGTGAAGCGCTTGTGGGAGAGTACTTC. Its protein is CASSEALVGEYF.

This clone came up many times. V gene TRBV30 combines with J gene TRBJ1-2; weak D call: TRBD1 (6 bases). The germline V gene has CDR1 GTSNPN and CDR2 SVGIG (reference sequence). V shed 2 bases and J shed 8 bases, with 15 bases lying between them. The CDR3 runs 13 residues. CDR3 in DNA: TGTGCCTGGAGTAGTGACAGGCGAGGAGGCTACACCTTC. It encodes CAWSSDRRGGYTF.

This sequence joins TRBV18 and TRBJ2-3, with 11 bases lining up with TRBD2. There are 18 residues in the CDR3. The trim removed 2 bases at V and 5 bases at J, leaving 12 bases unmatched. Germline assignment: CDR1 KGHSH and CDR2 LQKENI. The CDR3 nucleotides are TGTGCCAGCTCACCAACTTTACCGGGACTAGCGGAAATAGATACGCAGTATTTT. It translates to CASSPTLPGLAEIDTQYF. The full variable domain, rest sourced from reference TRBV18 and TRBJ2-3, is NAGVMQNPRHLVRRRGQEARLRCSPMKGHSHVYWYRQLPEEGLKFMVYLQKENIIDESGMPKERFSAEFPKEGPSILRIQQVVRGDSAAYFCASSPTLPGLAEIDTQYFGPGTRLTVL.

The rearrangement joins TRBV28 to TRBJ2-5, with 8 positions matching TRBD1. After removal of 2 bases from V and 4 bases from J, the junction contained 6 bases not matched to a gene. The CDR3 covers 15 residues. CDR1 and CDR2 from the germline V gene are MDHEN and SYDVKM. The CDR3 sequence is CASSLGGTGGETQYF. CDR3 in DNA: TGTGCCAGCAGTTTAGGTGGGACAGGTGGAGAGACCCAGTACTTC.

V and J are TRBV5-1 and TRBJ2-1; 11 nucleotides line up with TRBD2. After removal of 0 bases from V and 4 bases from J, the junction contained 9 bases not matched to a gene. CDR1 is SGHRS and CDR2 is YFSETQ in the germline V gene. The length of the CDR3 is 18 residues. The CDR3 bases are TGCGCCAGCAGCTTGGCTGGACTAGCGGGCCCACGGTACAATGAGCAGTTCTTC. Its translation is CASSLAGLAGPRYNEQFF.

This sequence joins TRBV19 and TRBJ1-5; 7 positions agree with TRBD1. Per germline, CDR1 LNHDA and CDR2 SQIVND (reference sequence). The CDR3 is made up of 15 amino acids. Trimming cost V 4 bases and J 4 bases; bases outside gene matches: 7. The DNA for the CDR3 is TGTGCCAGTAGTAGTGGGACAGTTCAAAATCAGCCCCAGCATTTT. It specifies CASSSGTVQNQPQHF. Variable domain in full (rest from reference TRBV19 and TRBJ1-5): DGGITQSPKYLFRKEGQNVTLSCEQNLNHDAMYWYRQDPGQGLRLIYYSQIVNDFQKGDIAEGYSVSREKKESFPLTVTSAQKNPTAFYLCASSSGTVQNQPQHFGDGTRLSIL.

V and J are TRBV19 and TRBJ2-7; perhaps TRBD2 as D (5 bases). Trimming took 7 bases from V and 6 from J, leaving 19 bases between them. The CDR3 contains 14 residues. The germline V gene encodes CDR1 LNHDA and CDR2 SQIVND (reference sequence). CDR3 bases: TGTGCCAGTACCCCGGACTCGAGTCCCCGCGAGCAGTACTTC. Amino acid sequence: CASTPDSSPREQYF.

The chain carries TRBV29-1 and TRBJ1-1; 7 bases map to TRBD1. Germline values: CDR1 SQVTM, CDR2 ANQGSEA. CDR3 length: 13 residues. Trimming cost V 6 bases and J 0 bases; bases outside gene matches: 4. CDR3 sequence (DNA): TGCAGCGTAGGGGGCAGTTTGAACACTGAAGCTTTCTTT. Translation gives CSVGGSLNTEAFF.

V is TRBV14 and J is TRBJ2-7; possibly TRBD2 for D (6 bases). Trimming took 3 bases from V and 3 from J, leaving 12 bases between them. This CDR3 spans 14 amino acids. The V gene's germline CDR1 is SGHDN and CDR2 FVKESK. CDR3 bases: TGTGCCAGCAGCCAGGCGGGAATCAACTACGAGCAGTACTTC. Its protein is CASSQAGINYEQYF.

This clone was counted a few times. The V and J genes are TRBV5-4 and TRBJ1-1, with D possibly TRBD1 on 6 matching bases. The V end lost 4 bases, the J end lost 2 bases, and 18 bases lay between the germline ends. Germline-derived CDR1 and CDR2 are SGHNT and YYREEE (reference sequence). The length of the CDR3 is 16 residues. The CDR3 loop is CASSPGGARFNTEAFF. CDR3 DNA: TGTGCCAGCAGCCCGGGGGGGGCGAGGTTCAACACTGAAGCTTTCTTT.

This clone was observed a single time. This rearrangement joins TRBV18 to TRBJ1-4; D gene ambiguous. CDR3 length: 16 residues. Trimming left V 6 bases short and J 4 bases short, with 18 bases between. Germline-derived CDR1 and CDR2 are KGHSH and LQKENI. The CDR3 reads CASSPFTQAFNEKLFF. The CDR3 DNA reads as TGTGCCAGCTCGCCTTTTACTCAGGCTTTTAATGAAAAACTGTTTTTT.

This clone has ten or more counts. The gene calls are TRBV7-6 and TRBJ1-4; D gene uncertain. Trimming removed 2 bases at V and 6 bases at J, with 4 bases between. CDR1 SGHVS and CDR2 FNYEAQ come from the germline V gene. The CDR3 is made up of 12 amino acids. Here the CDR3 reads CASSLPYEKLFF. CDR3 bases: TGTGCCAGCAGCTTACCCTATGAAAAACTGTTTTTT.

The CDR3 is CASRPTGGDQPQHF. CDR3 bases: TGTGCCAGCAGACCTACAGGGGGCGATCAGCCCCAGCATTTT. The genes are TRBV6-2 or TRBV6-3 and TRBJ1-5; 9 bases line up with TRBD1. Unmatched junction bases numbered 5, after V lost 6 bases and J lost 5 bases. Germline V gives CDR1 MNHEY, CDR2 SVGEGT. This CDR3 has 14 residues.

This clone has a handful of counts. This chain links TRBV28 with TRBJ2-1, with 12 bases aligning to TRBD2. The V segment lost 5 bases and the J segment 6 bases; nucleotides outside the gene matches: 5. The CDR3 spans 15 residues. Germline CDR1 reads MDHEN; CDR2 reads SYDVKM. CDR3 in DNA: TGTGCCAGCAGTAGACTAGCGGGAGCTGCCAATGAGCAGTTCTTC. Translating gives CASSRLAGAANEQFF. The full variable domain, rest sourced from reference TRBV28 and TRBJ2-1, is DVKVTQSSRYLVKRTGEKVFLECVQDMDHENMFWYRQDPGLGLRLIYFSYDVKMKEKGDIPEGYSVSREKKERFSLILESASTNQTSMYLCASSRLAGAANEQFFGPGTRLTVL.

V gene TRBV7-8 combines with J gene TRBJ2-1, with a tentative D call TRBD2 (6 bases). The CDR3 sequence is 19 residues long. V was cut by 3 bases and J by 7 bases, with 28 bases left in between. Germline V lookup: CDR1 SGHVS, CDR2 FQNEAQ. The CDR3 nucleotides are TGTGCCAGCAGCTTTCTCATTAGCCCTATCAGGGCAGGAGGGAATGAGCAGTTCTTC. This translates into CASSFLISPIRAGGNEQFF.

The genes are TRBV7-9 and TRBJ1-1; TRBD1 might be the D (5 bases). CDR1 is SEHNR and CDR2 is FQNEAQ in the germline V gene (reference sequence). The CDR3 contains 14 residues. V lost 1 base, J lost 10 bases, and 16 bases lay in between. CDR3 residues: CASSLDSQGLRAFF. The CDR3 region has the DNA TGTGCCAGCAGCTTAGACTCCCAGGGCTTAAGAGCTTTCTTT.

This clone was recorded only once. This sequence joins TRBV6-5 and TRBJ2-4; 11 bases fit TRBD2. The CDR3 contains 14 residues. Per the germline V gene, CDR1 is MNHEY and CDR2 is SVGAGI. J gave up 16 bases and V 5 bases, and 13 bases lay outside the gene matches. DNA of the CDR3: TGTGCCAGCAGTCCCGGGACTAGCGGAACCCCTCGATACTTC. Translation: CASSPGTSGTPRYF.

This clone was recorded once. This sequence joins TRBV9 and TRBJ2-1, with a tentative D call TRBD1 (5 bases). In germline, CDR1 is SGDLS, CDR2 YYNGEE. This CDR3 is built from 15 residues. The V gene lost 2 bases and the J gene lost 7 bases, with 16 bases spanning the gap. The chain's CDR3 is CASSVSRQGTNEQFF. Written as DNA, the CDR3 is TGTGCCAGCAGCGTGTCCCGGCAGGGTACTAATGAGCAGTTCTTC.

The chain couples TRBV29-1 to TRBJ2-1; TRBD2 matches 8 bases. This CDR3 spans 17 amino acids. The germline V gene has CDR1 SQVTM and CDR2 ANQGSEA. V shed 7 bases and J 1 base; nucleotides not matched to a gene: 15. CDR3 loop: CSASWSGRPTSYNEQFF. The CDR3 region has the DNA TGCAGCGCAAGCTGGAGCGGGAGACCCACATCCTACAATGAGCAGTTCTTC.

Comment on this clone: This same CDR3 is encoded by further DNA sequences in the sample. This chain links TRBV7-9 with TRBJ1-4; D is perhaps TRBD1 (5 bases). The CDR3 is 16 amino acids. Trimming shortened V by 5 bases and J by 0 bases, and 13 bases separated the two germline ends. The V gene's germline CDR1 is SEHNR and CDR2 FQNEAQ (reference sequence). The CDR3 coding sequence is TGTGCCAGCAGCCGATGGACAACCGCAACTAATGAAAAACTGTTTTTT. Protein sequence: CASSRWTTATNEKLFF.

The chain has TRBV1 and TRBJ1-1; the D call of TRBD1 is as the table states it, not checked on the DNA. TRBV1 constitutes a pseudogene. This CDR3 region has 15 residues. CDR3 bases: TGCACCAGCAGCCCGGGACAGGGGGCGCGCACTGAAGCTTTCTTT. It specifies CTSSPGQGARTEAFF.

The chain combines TRBV10-3 with TRBJ2-2, with TRBD2 matching 12 bases. Germline V lookup: CDR1 ENHRY, CDR2 SYGVKD. This CDR3 contains 17 residues. Trimming took 4 bases from V and 4 from J; bases not matched to a gene: 7. The CDR3 reads CAISGASGGAGTGELFF. CDR3 sequence (DNA): TGTGCCATCAGTGGGGCTAGCGGGGGGGCTGGCACCGGGGAGCTGTTTTTT.

In this sample, this clone turned up many times. V gene TRBV5-1 combines with J gene TRBJ1-4; 7 bases agree with TRBD1. The V gene's germline CDR1 is SGHRS and CDR2 YFSETQ. The V gene end was trimmed by 1 base and the J gene end by 10 bases; junction bases not matched to a gene: 7. The CDR3 runs to 14 residues. The CDR3 coding sequence is TGCGCCAGCAGCTTGACCTTACAGGGGCGAAAACTGTTTTTT. Protein sequence: CASSLTLQGRKLFF.